This entry describes one TCR beta chain. Its antigen is unidentified. Individuals having autoimmune disease history or systemic immunosuppression were not enrolled. The CDR3 spans 16 residues. The V gene's germline CDR1 is LNHDA and CDR2 SQIVND (reference sequence). Deletions cut 8 bases from V and 2 bases from J, with 21 bases between. Method: immunoSEQ multiplex PCR; TCRdb's copy keeps in-frame clones and lacks some. The sample records under 15,000 clones, over 70% being singletons. The source of the sample is a study of OX40 agonist ivuxolimab in advanced cancers. General study findings and limits: The antigens recognized by the expanded peripheral T cells, that is their antigen specificity, were not determined.

The chain links TRBV19 to TRBJ1-2; D is unresolved. The sequence came from an adult with an advanced solid tumor such as melanoma, head and neck, liver or kidney cancer. This sample comprised CD4+ or CD8+ T cells sorted from blood, obtained in a trial of the OX40 agonist ivuxolimab. The DNA of the CDR3 is TGTGCCAGTGGATCGGGTTACCCAGCAGTCAACTATGGCTACACCTTC. Translated: CASGSGYPAVNYGYTF.